This TCR beta chain was profiled in a study of blood T cells in healthy people across ages. Extraction yielded at least 5 micrograms of total RNA per sample. Combining a sample-barcoded 5' primer with a J-beta primer mix, a second PCR ran for roughly 7 to 12 cycles. One entry per CDR3 protein results from TCRdb running MiXCR on the 5' RACE reads. Found here are some 560,000 distinct CDR3 sequences, 25% to 35% of them singletons; the top ten hold approximately 3.3%. Study-level findings and limits: The donors' CMV status was not determined, possibly confounding changes in expanded clonotypes.

A note on this clonotype: The antigen remains unidentified.

CDR3 length equals 14 residues. Germline-derived CDR1 and CDR2 are DFQATT and SNEGSKA (reference sequence). The V segment lost 6 bases and the J segment 4 bases; nucleotides outside the gene matches: 10. The sample was also reused in another study, on T cells of mothers and their children. This second study notes: The donor cohort consisted of a few healthy Caucasian mothers and their six children. At a rate of 1.5 ug per 15 ul, cDNA synthesis received all of the extracted RNA.

V and J are TRBV20-1 and TRBJ2-7; 9 positions match TRBD2. Sequenced: blood. This TCR came from a boy under 10 years old in good health. In nucleotides, the CDR3 is TGCAGTGCAGAACCGGGACTAGCTAGTTACGAGCAGTACTTC. It yields the protein CSAEPGLASYEQYF.